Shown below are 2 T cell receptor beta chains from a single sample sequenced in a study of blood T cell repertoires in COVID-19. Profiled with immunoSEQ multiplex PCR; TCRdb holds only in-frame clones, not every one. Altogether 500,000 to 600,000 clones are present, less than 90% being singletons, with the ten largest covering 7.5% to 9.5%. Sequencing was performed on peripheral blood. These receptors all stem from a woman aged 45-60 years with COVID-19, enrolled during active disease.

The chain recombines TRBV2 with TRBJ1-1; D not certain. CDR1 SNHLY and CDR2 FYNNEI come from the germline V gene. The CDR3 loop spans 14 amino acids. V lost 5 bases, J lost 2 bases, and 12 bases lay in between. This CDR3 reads CASSLGTANTEAFF. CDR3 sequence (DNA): TGTGCCAGCAGTTTGGGCACAGCCAACACTGAAGCTTTCTTT.

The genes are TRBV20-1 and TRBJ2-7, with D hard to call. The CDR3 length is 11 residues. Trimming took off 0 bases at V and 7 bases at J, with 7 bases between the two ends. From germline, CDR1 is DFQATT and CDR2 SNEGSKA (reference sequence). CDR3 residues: CSARESREQYF. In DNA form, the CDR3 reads TGCAGTGCTAGAGAGTCTCGGGAGCAGTACTTC.